This T cell receptor (beta chain) was retrieved from a study of CD8+ T cells in alopecia areata (dated by TCRdb to the late 2010s). Background for the entire study: Treated patients were enrolled in an open-label pilot trial of oral tofacitinib, 5 to 10 mg twice daily, for moderate-to-severe alopecia areata. Tofacitinib was administered for 6 to 18 months, and 6 months of follow-up off drug were then conducted to assess delayed response and recurrence. The SALT score, which quantifies the percentage of affected scalp surface area, was used to measure disease severity in treated patients. The study used high-throughput TCRbeta sequencing to examine T cell clonal expansion in alopecia areata, in both the C3H/HeJ mouse model and human patients. In humans, TCRbeta sequencing was performed on scalp tissue and on sorted CD4+ and CD8+ peripheral blood T cells from healthy controls and from patients with patchy or totalis/universalis alopecia areata. Tofacitinib-treated patients had biopsies at baseline and at 4 and 24 weeks of treatment, with a later scalp biopsy in several patients. Scalp clonality was compared among normal scalp (n=4), patchy alopecia areata scalp (n=8), and alopecia totalis/universalis scalp (n=8). RNA was extracted with the PAXgene miRNA kit for fixed scalp, the miRNeasy kit for PBMCs, and the RNeasy kit for mouse skin. Amplification of TCRbeta CDR3 regions was done by immunoSEQ multiplex PCR using 35 Vbeta forward primers and 13 Jbeta reverse primers. General study outcomes and caveats: Compared with normal scalp, lesional scalp, particularly in alopecia totalis/universalis, had higher clonality and more expanded CD8+ clones, which suggests antigenic drive. With tofacitinib, both scalp clonality and the number of expanded CD8+ clones among the top 100 scalp clones went down significantly. Resident alphabeta T cells in normal human skin are also sequenced, complicating scalp TCR repertoire analysis, unlike mouse skin dominated by gammadelta T cells. Because the treated cohort was small and had only one nonresponder, larger studies are needed to examine links between baseline CD8+ expansion and response. Shared TCR sequences between patients were less evident than in mice, which may be partly attributable to HLA diversity in the patient population. Many expanded lesional clones persisted in scalp and blood during tofacitinib treatment, which may partly explain relapse after stopping treatment.

The library was obtained by the immunoSEQ multiplex PCR assay. To provide template for TCR sequencing, every sample had RNA extracted and reverse transcribed into cDNA. SuperScript III was used to make first-strand cDNA, primed with a 2:1 mix of oligo-dT and random hexamers. A synthetic immune receptor repertoire was used to assess amplification bias, and residual bias was removed computationally. From the authors' description of their analysis: Raw reads were preprocessed to remove errors, and CDR3 was defined according to IMGT conventions as the region from the conserved cysteine to phenylalanine. Clonality was computed by normalizing Shannon entropy by log2 of the number of productive unique TCRs and subtracting the result from 1. CD4 or CD8 identity of scalp clones was inferred by cross-referencing scalp TCRbeta sequences with sorted blood CD4 and CD8 repertoires. This is the immuneACCESS table as TCRdb keeps it, with only in-frame sequences that have V and J called. A part of the clones is gone; compared with another copy, unresolved V genes explain less than half, and the rest is unexplained. The V and J calls and clone size were taken over from that table, and D and trimming were inferred from the DNA. The table for this sample lists about 190,000 clones; 60% of them were counted only once. The ten biggest clones cover roughly 0.71% of the sample.

The time point label, read with the paper, signifies: less than five weeks on oral tofacitinib. The sample's treatment or condition label is to be understood as: oral pan-JAK inhibitor, 5-10 mg twice daily. Peripheral blood and lesional scalp punch biopsies were obtained from patients with alopecia areata. PBMCs were separated by density centrifugation and stained for CD3, CD4 and CD8, after which CD4+ and CD8+ T cells were sorted on a FACSAria. For this clone: Its recognized antigen is unknown. No quality values exist for individual bases; no much larger clone is one base distant. The same CDR3 arises from other DNA sequences in this sample as well.

The starting material was CD4+ T cells sorted from blood, obtained at week 4, from a patient treated with tofacitinib. The clonotype comes from a human donor with alopecia areata.

The encoded CDR3 is CSVAEGNTEAFF. The sequence in DNA is TGCAGCGTTGCCGAAGGGAACACTGAAGCTTTCTTT. This chain joins TRBV29-1 to TRBJ1-1, with the D gene call left open. The CDR3 numbers 12 residues from cysteine through phenylalanine. The sequence is cut down to CDR3 DNA, 36 bases in frame from base 1. V and J are truncated by 4 bases and 1 base respectively, leaving an intervening sequence of 7 bases. Based on the germline V gene, the CDR1 and CDR2 sequences are SQVTM and ANQGSEA.